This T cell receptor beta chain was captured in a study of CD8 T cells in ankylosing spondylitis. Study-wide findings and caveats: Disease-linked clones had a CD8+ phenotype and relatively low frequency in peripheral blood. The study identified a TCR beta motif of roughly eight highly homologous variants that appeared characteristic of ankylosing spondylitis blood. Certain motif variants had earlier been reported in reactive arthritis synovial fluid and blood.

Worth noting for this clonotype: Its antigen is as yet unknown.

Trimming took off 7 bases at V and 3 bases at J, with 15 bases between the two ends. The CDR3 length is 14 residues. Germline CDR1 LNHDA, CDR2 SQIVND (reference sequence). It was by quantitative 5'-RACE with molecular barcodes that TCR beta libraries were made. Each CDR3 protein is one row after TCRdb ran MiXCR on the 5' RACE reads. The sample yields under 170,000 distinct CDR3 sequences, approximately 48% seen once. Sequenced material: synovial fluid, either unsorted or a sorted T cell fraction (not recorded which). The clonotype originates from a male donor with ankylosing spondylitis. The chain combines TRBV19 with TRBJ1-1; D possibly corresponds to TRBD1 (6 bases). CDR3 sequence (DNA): TGTGCCAGTACCTTACAGGGTTGGGACACTGAAGCTTTCTTT. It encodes CASTLQGWDTEAFF. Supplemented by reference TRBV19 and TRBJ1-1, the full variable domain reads DGGITQSPKYLFRKEGQNVTLSCEQNLNHDAMYWYRQDPGQGLRLIYYSQIVNDFQKGDIAEGYSVSREKKESFPLTVTSAQKNPTAFYLCASTLQGWDTEAFFGQGTRLTVV.